The 2 T cell receptor beta chains given below trace back to one sample, sequenced in a study of T cell repertoires in cytomegalovirus infection. Their specific antigens are unknown. One entry per CDR3 protein, called by TCRdb with MiXCR from the reads. The sample lists about 69,000 distinct CDR3 sequences, 28% occurring once. The sample was CD8+ T cells from cultured PBMCs, taken from culture after CMV antigen stimulation. The source is a human donor in good health (CMV status not recorded). Some clones in this sample may be carry-over from other donors' samples.

The genes are TRBV15 and TRBJ1-1; D possibly corresponds to TRBD1 (5 bases). This CDR3 is built from 13 residues. Germline V CDR1 and CDR2: LNHNV, YYDKDF (reference sequence). Trimming removed 5 bases at V and 4 bases at J, with 11 bases between. The CDR3 spells CATSGGVATEAFF. For the CDR3, the DNA is TGTGCCACCAGCGGGGGAGTCGCCACTGAAGCTTTCTTT.

This clonotype has ten or more counts. The chain employs TRBV6-5 and TRBJ2-1; 8 nucleotides match TRBD2. This CDR3 comprises 17 residues. Per germline, CDR1 MNHEY and CDR2 SVGAGI. The V segment lost 2 bases and the J segment 9 bases; nucleotides outside the gene matches: 15. The CDR3 loop is CASSYLGEAGVGSEQFF. Here the CDR3 DNA reads TGTGCCAGCAGTTACCTGGGGGAAGCGGGAGTTGGCAGTGAGCAGTTCTTC.